This T cell receptor (beta chain) was sequenced during a study of T cell repertoires in cytomegalovirus infection. About the study: CMV infection and matching HLA type were both indicated by public TCR beta signatures. General observations from the study: In two of eight donors, the top clonotype was HLA-C-restricted CMV-specific. Of the TCR beta families, the public ones yielded a cumulative frequency that identified carriers of CMV plus the relevant HLA.

Germline trimming cut 1 base from V and 9 bases from J; bases unmatched to any gene: 5. This CDR3 has 14 residues. On this clonotype: Antigen: not known.

A single record per CDR3 protein comes from TCRdb applying MiXCR to the reads. The table records 450,000 to 650,000 distinct CDR3 sequences, approximately 26% of them present only once. The chain couples TRBV12-3 or TRBV12-4 to TRBJ2-1, with TRBD2 identical over 8 bases. This TCR derives from a human donor in good health (CMV status not recorded). Some clones in this sample may be carry-over from other donors' samples. Sequenced sample: PBMCs. The CDR3 nucleotides read TGTGCCAGCAGTTTAGGCGGGGGGAACGGTGAGCAGTTCTTC. As protein: CASSLGGGNGEQFF.